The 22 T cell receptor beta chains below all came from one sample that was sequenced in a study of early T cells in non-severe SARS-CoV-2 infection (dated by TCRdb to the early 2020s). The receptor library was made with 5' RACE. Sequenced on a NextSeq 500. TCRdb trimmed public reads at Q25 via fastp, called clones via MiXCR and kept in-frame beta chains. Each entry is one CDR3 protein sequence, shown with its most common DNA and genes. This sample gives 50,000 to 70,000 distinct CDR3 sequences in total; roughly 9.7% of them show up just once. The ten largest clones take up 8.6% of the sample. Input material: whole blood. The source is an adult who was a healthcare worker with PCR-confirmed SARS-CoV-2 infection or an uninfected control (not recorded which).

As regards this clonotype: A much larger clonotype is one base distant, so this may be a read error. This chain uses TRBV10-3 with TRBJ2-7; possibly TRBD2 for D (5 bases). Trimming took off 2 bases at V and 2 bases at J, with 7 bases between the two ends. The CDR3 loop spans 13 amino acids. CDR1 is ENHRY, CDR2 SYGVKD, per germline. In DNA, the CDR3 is TGTGCCATCAGTGAGGGACTTACCTACGAGCAGTACTTC. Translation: CAISEGLTYEQYF.

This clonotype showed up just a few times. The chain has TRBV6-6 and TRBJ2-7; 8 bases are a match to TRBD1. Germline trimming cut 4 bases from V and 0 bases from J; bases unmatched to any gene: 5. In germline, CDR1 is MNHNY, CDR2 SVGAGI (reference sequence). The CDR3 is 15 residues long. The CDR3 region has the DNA TGTGCCAGCAGTTCGCGGACAGGGAGCTCCTACGAGCAGTACTTC. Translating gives CASSSRTGSSYEQYF.

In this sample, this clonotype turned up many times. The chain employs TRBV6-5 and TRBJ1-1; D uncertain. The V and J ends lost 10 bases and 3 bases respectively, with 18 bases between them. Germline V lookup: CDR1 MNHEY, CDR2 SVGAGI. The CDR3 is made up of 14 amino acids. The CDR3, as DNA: TGTGCCATTACGAGAGACGGTTGGGACACTGAAGCTTTCTTT. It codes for CAITRDGWDTEAFF.

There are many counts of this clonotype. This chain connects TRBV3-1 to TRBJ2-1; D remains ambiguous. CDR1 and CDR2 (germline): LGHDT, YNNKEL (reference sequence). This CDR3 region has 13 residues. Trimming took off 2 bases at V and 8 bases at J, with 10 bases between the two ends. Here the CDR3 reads CASSQLTLHEQFF. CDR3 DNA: TGTGCCAGCAGCCAACTGACGTTGCATGAGCAGTTCTTC.

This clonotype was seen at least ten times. The CDR3 protein is CASSSTSGRATTGELFF. The CDR3 bases are TGTGCCAGCAGCAGCACTAGCGGGAGGGCCACAACCGGGGAGCTGTTTTTT. The genes are TRBV7-2 and TRBJ2-2, with 13 bases matching TRBD2. The CDR3 consists of 17 residues. V trimming: 5 bases; J trimming: 5 bases; junction bases outside the gene matches: 8. The germline CDR1 and CDR2 sequences are SGHTA and FQGNSA. Full variable domain (remainder filled in from reference TRBV7-2 and TRBJ2-2): GAGVSQSPSNKVTEKGKDVELRCDPISGHTALYWYRQSLGQGLEFLIYFQGNSAPDKSGLPSDRFSAERTGGSVSTLTIQRTQQEDSAVYLCASSSTSGRATTGELFFGEGSRLTVL.

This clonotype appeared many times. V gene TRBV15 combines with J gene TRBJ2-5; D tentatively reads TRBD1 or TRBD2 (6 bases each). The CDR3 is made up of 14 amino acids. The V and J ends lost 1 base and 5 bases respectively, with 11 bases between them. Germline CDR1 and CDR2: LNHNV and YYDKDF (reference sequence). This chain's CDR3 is CATSRVWGAETQYF. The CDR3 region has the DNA TGTGCCACCAGCAGAGTTTGGGGGGCCGAGACCCAGTACTTC.

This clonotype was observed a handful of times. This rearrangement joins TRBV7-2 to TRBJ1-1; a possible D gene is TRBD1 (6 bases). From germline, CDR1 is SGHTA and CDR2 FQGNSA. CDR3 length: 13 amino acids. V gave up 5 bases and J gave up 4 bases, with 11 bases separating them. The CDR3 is CASSAQGGTEAFF. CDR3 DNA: TGTGCCAGCAGCGCACAGGGTGGCACTGAAGCTTTCTTT.

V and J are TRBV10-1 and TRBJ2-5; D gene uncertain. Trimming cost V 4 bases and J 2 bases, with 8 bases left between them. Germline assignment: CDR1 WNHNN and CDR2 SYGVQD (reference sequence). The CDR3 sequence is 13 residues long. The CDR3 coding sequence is TGCGCCAGCAGTGCTAGGGTTCAAGAGACCCAGTACTTC. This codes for CASSARVQETQYF.

The CDR3 is CSGTGDNTEAFF. CDR3 DNA: TGCAGCGGGACAGGGGACAACACTGAAGCTTTCTTT. The chain has TRBV29-1 and TRBJ1-1, with 9 bases fitting TRBD1. The length of the CDR3 is 12 residues. CDR1 is SQVTM and CDR2 is ANQGSEA in the germline V gene. The V and J ends lost 7 bases and 2 bases, in that order; junction bases with no gene match: 2.

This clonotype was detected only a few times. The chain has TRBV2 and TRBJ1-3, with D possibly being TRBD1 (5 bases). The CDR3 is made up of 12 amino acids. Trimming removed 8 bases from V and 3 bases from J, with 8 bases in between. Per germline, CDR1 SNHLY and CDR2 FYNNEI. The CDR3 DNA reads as TGTGCCAGCGGGGGAGTTGGAAACACCATATATTTT. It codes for CASGGVGNTIYF.

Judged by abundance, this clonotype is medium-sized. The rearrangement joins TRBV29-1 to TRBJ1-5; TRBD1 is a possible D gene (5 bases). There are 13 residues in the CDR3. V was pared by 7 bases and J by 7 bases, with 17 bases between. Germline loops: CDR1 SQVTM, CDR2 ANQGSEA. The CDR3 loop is CSAGTASGQPQHF. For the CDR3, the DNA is TGCAGCGCCGGGACGGCCTCGGGGCAGCCCCAGCATTTT.

CDR3 sequence: CASSHPTSGRSTDTQYF. CDR3 DNA: TGCGCCAGCAGCCACCCGACTAGCGGGAGGTCCACAGATACGCAGTATTTT. V is TRBV4-1 and J is TRBJ2-3; 13 nucleotides agree with TRBD2. Germline CDR1 and CDR2: MGHRA and YSYEKL. Trimming took 3 bases from V and 2 from J; bases not matched to a gene: 5. The CDR3 is 17 residues long.

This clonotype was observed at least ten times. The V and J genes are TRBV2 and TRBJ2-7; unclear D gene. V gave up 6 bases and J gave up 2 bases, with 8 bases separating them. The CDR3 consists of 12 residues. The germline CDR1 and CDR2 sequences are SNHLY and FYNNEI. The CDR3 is CASRERPYEQYF. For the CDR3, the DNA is TGTGCCAGCAGGGAAAGACCCTACGAGCAGTACTTC.

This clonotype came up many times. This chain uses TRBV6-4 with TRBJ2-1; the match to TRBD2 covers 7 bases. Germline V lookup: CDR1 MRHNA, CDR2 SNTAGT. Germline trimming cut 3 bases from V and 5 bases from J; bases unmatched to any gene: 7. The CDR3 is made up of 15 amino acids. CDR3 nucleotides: TGTGCCAGCAGTGAGCTGGCGGGAGTAAACAATGAGCAGTTCTTC. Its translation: CASSELAGVNNEQFF.

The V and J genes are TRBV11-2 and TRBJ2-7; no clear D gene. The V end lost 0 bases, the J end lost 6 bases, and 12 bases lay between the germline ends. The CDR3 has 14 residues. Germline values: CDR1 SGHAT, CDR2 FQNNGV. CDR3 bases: TGTGCCAGCAGCTTAGACAAGGGCACGGGCGAGCAGTACTTC. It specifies CASSLDKGTGEQYF.

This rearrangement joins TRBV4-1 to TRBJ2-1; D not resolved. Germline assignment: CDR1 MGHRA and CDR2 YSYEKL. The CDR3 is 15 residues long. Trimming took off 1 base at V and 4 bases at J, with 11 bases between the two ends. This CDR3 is CASSQVWTAYNEQFF. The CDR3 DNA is TGCGCCAGCAGCCAAGTCTGGACCGCTTACAATGAGCAGTTCTTC.

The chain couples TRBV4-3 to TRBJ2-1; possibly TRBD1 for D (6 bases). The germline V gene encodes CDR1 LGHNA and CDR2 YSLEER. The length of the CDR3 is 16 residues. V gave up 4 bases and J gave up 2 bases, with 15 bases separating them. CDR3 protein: CASSPTSGEPYNEQFF. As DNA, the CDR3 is TGCGCCAGCAGCCCAACGTCAGGGGAACCCTACAATGAGCAGTTCTTC.

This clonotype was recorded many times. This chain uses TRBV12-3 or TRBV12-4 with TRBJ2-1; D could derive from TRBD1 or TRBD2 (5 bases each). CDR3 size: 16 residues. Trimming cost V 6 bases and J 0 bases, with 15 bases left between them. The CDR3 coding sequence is TGTGCCAGCAGCCCCCGGTGGGGGAGCTCCTACAATGAGCAGTTCTTC. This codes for CASSPRWGSSYNEQFF.

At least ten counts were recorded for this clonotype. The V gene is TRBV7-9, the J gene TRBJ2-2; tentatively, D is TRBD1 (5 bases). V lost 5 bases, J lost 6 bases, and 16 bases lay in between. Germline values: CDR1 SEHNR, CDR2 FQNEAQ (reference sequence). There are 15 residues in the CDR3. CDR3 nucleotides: TGTGCCAGCAGCCCGTGGTCCAGGGCATCCGGGGAGCTGTTTTTT. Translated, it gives CASSPWSRASGELFF.

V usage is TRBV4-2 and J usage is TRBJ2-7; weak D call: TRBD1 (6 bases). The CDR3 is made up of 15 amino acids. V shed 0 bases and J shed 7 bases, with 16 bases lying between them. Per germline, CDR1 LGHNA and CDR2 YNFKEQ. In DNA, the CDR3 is TGTGCCAGCAGCCAAGACGCGGGCAGGGGACGGGAGCAGTACTTC. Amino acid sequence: CASSQDAGRGREQYF.

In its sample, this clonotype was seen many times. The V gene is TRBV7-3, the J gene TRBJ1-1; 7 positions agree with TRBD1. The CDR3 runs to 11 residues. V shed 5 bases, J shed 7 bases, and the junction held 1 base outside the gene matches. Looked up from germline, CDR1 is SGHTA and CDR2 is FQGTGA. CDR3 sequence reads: CASSQGGEAFF. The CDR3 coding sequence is TGTGCCAGCAGCCAGGGGGGTGAAGCTTTCTTT.

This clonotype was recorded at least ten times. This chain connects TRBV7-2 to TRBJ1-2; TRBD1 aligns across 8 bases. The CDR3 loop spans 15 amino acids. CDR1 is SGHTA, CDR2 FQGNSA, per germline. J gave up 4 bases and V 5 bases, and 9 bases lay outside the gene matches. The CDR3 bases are TGTGCCAGCAGCCCGCAGACAGGGGCAAGCTATGGCTACACCTTC. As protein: CASSPQTGASYGYTF.